One sample yielded the 23 T cell receptor beta chains listed below, sequenced in a study of blood T cell repertoires in COVID-19. Generated by immunoSEQ multiplex PCR, the TCRdb table keeps only in-frame clones and is missing some. The data hold roughly 300,000 clones, with around 86% observed a single time. Sequences were obtained from PBMCs or T cells enriched from blood (not recorded which). The receptors shown here come from a woman younger than 30 who had recovered from COVID-19.

CDR3 nucleotide sequence: TGTGCCAGCAGCTTAACGGGCAATCAGCCCCAGCATTTT. It yields the protein CASSLTGNQPQHF. The V and J genes are TRBV7-2 and TRBJ1-5; no definite D call. CDR1 SGHTA and CDR2 FQGNSA come from the germline V gene. The CDR3 has 13 residues. Deletions cut 2 bases from V and 2 bases from J, with 4 bases between.

About this clone: This CDR3 is also generated by other DNA sequences in the sample. The chain has TRBV5-1 and TRBJ2-1, with 7 bases fitting TRBD2. CDR1 SGHRS and CDR2 YFSETQ come from the germline V gene. The junction had 0 bases not matched to a gene; V was cut back by 0 bases and J by 0 bases. This CDR3 contains 15 residues. The CDR3 DNA sequence: TGCGCCAGCAGCTTGGGCGGGGGCTCCTACAATGAGCAGTTCTTC. It translates to CASSLGGGSYNEQFF.

The chain joins TRBV3-1 (or the pseudogene TRBV3-2) to TRBJ1-1, with D possibly being TRBD1 (6 bases). Germline CDR1 and CDR2: LGHDT and YNNKEL (reference sequence). This CDR3 spans 19 amino acids. Trimming stripped 1 base from V and 1 base from J, with 22 bases between. CDR3 residues: CASSQVGRGAMGPNTEAFF. CDR3 nucleotide sequence: TGTGCCAGCAGCCAAGTGGGCCGGGGGGCGATGGGGCCGAACACTGAAGCTTTCTTT.

The J gene is TRBJ1-2, the V gene TRBV4-1, with a tentative D call TRBD1 (6 bases). This CDR3 is built from 13 residues. CDR1 and CDR2 from the germline V gene are MGHRA and YSYEKL. V was pared by 4 bases and J by 8 bases, with 14 bases between. CDR3 amino acids: CASSPEGGGGYTF. The CDR3 nucleotides read TGCGCCAGCAGCCCGGAGGGGGGGGGCGGCTACACCTTC.

This clone appeared once. The V call is TRBV7-9, the J call TRBJ1-2, with D uncertain. This CDR3 has 14 residues. V was trimmed by 2 bases and J by 3 bases, leaving 10 bases between them. Per germline, CDR1 SEHNR and CDR2 FQNEAQ (reference sequence). CDR3 protein: CASSLTGGDYGYTF. Written as DNA, the CDR3 is TGTGCCAGCAGCTTAACGGGTGGTGACTATGGCTACACCTTC.

The CDR3 nucleotides read TGTGCCAGCAGCGCGAGAGCGGGGGCCTCCGCAGATACGCAGTATTTT. This sequence encodes CASSARAGASADTQYF. The genes are TRBV7-6 and TRBJ2-3; 8 nucleotides agree with TRBD2. The length of the CDR3 is 16 residues. Per the germline V gene, CDR1 is SGHVS and CDR2 is FNYEAQ. The ends lost 5 bases at V and 4 bases at J; junction bases unmatched: 11.

The chain uses TRBV11-1 and TRBJ2-3, with D perhaps TRBD1 (6 bases). Trimming left V 4 bases short and J 4 bases short, with 15 bases between. This CDR3 has 15 amino acids. CDR1 and CDR2 (germline): SGHAT, FQDESV (reference sequence). This CDR3 is CASSSSDRFADTQYF. The CDR3 coding sequence is TGTGCCAGCAGCTCCAGCGACAGGTTCGCAGATACGCAGTATTTT.

The V call is TRBV5-1, the J call TRBJ1-1, with TRBD1 as a possible D gene (5 bases). CDR3 length equals 14 residues. Trimming shortened V by 4 bases and J by 5 bases, and 15 bases separated the two germline ends. The germline CDR1 and CDR2 sequences are SGHRS and YFSETQ. CDR3 DNA sequence: TGCGCCAGCAGCCTTTCCGCTGGGGGGACTGAAGCTTTCTTT. Protein product: CASSLSAGGTEAFF.

The gene calls are TRBV27 and TRBJ2-1; possibly TRBD2 for D (5 bases). The V end was cut by 6 bases, the J end by 3 bases, with 24 bases between. The CDR3 spans 18 residues. Germline loops: CDR1 MNHEY, CDR2 SMNVEV (reference sequence). CDR3 nucleotide sequence: TGTGCCAGCAGCCAACGGGGTACGACCGATCCCATCTACAATGAGCAGTTCTTC. Its protein is CASSQRGTTDPIYNEQFF.

The V call is TRBV9, the J call TRBJ2-1; tentative D call: TRBD2 (7 bases). CDR3 size: 15 residues. Trimming cost V 0 bases and J 5 bases, with 12 bases left between them. Germline values: CDR1 SGDLS, CDR2 YYNGEE. The CDR3 nucleotides are TGTGCCAGCAGCGTAGGCGGGGGCATAGACAATGAGCAGTTCTTC. This sequence encodes CASSVGGGIDNEQFF.

V and J are TRBV4-1 and TRBJ2-1; 7 bases fit TRBD2. This CDR3 is built from 15 residues. Looked up from germline, CDR1 is MGHRA and CDR2 is YSYEKL. The J segment lost 5 bases and the V segment lost 5 bases, leaving 9 bases of the junction unmatched. The CDR3 DNA sequence: TGCGCCAGCAGCTCCACGGGGGGAATTAACAATGAGCAGTTCTTC. It translates to CASSSTGGINNEQFF.

CDR3 bases: TGTGCCTGGGCGGTAGATAACTCTGGAAACACCATATATTTT. This encodes CAWAVDNSGNTIYF. V and J are TRBV30 and TRBJ1-3, with no clear D. Germline-derived CDR1 and CDR2 are GTSNPN and SVGIG (reference sequence). CDR3 length equals 14 residues. V lost 5 bases, J lost 0 bases, and 11 bases lay in between.

The CDR3 DNA reads TGCGCCAGCAGCCAAGCGAGGGACAGGGCGGGGGAGACCCAGTACTTC. Translation: CASSQARDRAGETQYF. The chain carries TRBV5-1 and TRBJ2-5, with 9 bases lining up with TRBD1. V lost 4 bases, J lost 5 bases, and 12 bases stayed unmatched. Germline V CDR1 and CDR2: SGHRS, YFSETQ. This CDR3 region has 16 residues. Full variable domain (outside the CDR3, taken from reference TRBV5-1 and TRBJ2-5): KAGVTQTPRYLIKTRGQQVTLSCSPISGHRSVSWYQQTPGQGLQFLFEYFSETQRNKGNFPGRFSGRQFSNSRSEMNVSTLELGDSALYLCASSQARDRAGETQYFGPGTRLLVL.

The chain couples TRBV12-5 to TRBJ1-2; 9 bases line up with TRBD1. This CDR3 contains 16 residues. The V segment lost 5 bases and the J segment 4 bases; nucleotides outside the gene matches: 11. Germline CDR1 reads LGHNT; CDR2 reads FRNRAP. CDR3 nucleotide sequence: TGTGCTAGTGGTCCTTACAGGGGGCGCAAGGTCTATGGCTACACCTTC. Translating it yields CASGPYRGRKVYGYTF.

CDR3 coding DNA: TGTGCCAGCAGCAAAGTCGGGACAGGCCTGAACACCGGGGAGCTGTTTTTT. This gives the protein CASSKVGTGLNTGELFF. The genes are TRBV21-1 and TRBJ2-2; the table's D gene call, TRBD1, was not cross checked with the DNA. TRBV21-1 is reported as a pseudogene. This CDR3 has 17 residues.

The chain uses TRBV5-1 and TRBJ2-7; D is uncertain. CDR3 length equals 13 residues. V was cut by 3 bases and J by 2 bases, with 9 bases left in between. The germline V gene encodes CDR1 SGHRS and CDR2 YFSETQ. The CDR3 region is CASSSTSTYEQYF. Written as DNA, the CDR3 is TGCGCCAGCAGCTCGACATCCACCTACGAGCAGTACTTC.

This sequence joins TRBV11-2 and TRBJ2-2; no clear D. The germline V gene has CDR1 SGHAT and CDR2 FQNNGV. Trimming stripped 3 bases from V and 5 bases from J, with 10 bases between. The length of the CDR3 is 14 residues. The CDR3 bases are TGTGCCAGCAGCTTGTTCTTGGAGACCGGGGAGCTGTTTTTT. Amino acid sequence: CASSLFLETGELFF.

This clone was observed a single time. The chain recombines TRBV28 with TRBJ1-4; D gene unclear. The CDR3 loop spans 13 amino acids. The V and J ends lost 2 bases and 3 bases respectively, with 4 bases between them. Germline V gene sequence: CDR1 MDHEN, CDR2 SYDVKM. The CDR3 nucleotides are TGTGCCAGCAGTTTACCGTCTAATGAAAAACTGTTTTTT. Amino acids: CASSLPSNEKLFF.

J is TRBJ2-1 and V is TRBV4-1; D uncertain. The CDR3 contains 16 residues. Trimming took 0 bases from V and 0 from J, leaving 9 bases between them. Per germline, CDR1 MGHRA and CDR2 YSYEKL. The CDR3 sequence is CASSQERVSSYNEQFF. The CDR3 coding sequence is TGCGCCAGCAGCCAAGAACGAGTGAGCTCCTACAATGAGCAGTTCTTC.

The chain has TRBV11-2 and TRBJ1-3; D is uncertain. This CDR3 has 16 residues. Germline V gene lookup returns CDR1 SGHAT and CDR2 FQNNGV. Trimming took off 4 bases at V and 0 bases at J, with 13 bases between the two ends. CDR3 protein: CASSSGLLSSGNTIYF. In DNA, the CDR3 is TGTGCCAGCAGCTCCGGACTGCTATCCTCTGGAAACACCATATATTTT. The full variable domain, completed using reference TRBV11-2 and TRBJ1-3, is EAGVAQSPRYKIIEKRQSVAFWCNPISGHATLYWYQQILGQGPKLLIQFQNNGVVDDSQLPKDRFSAERLKGVDSTLKIQPAKLEDSAVYLCASSSGLLSSGNTIYFGEGSWLTVV.

DNA for the CDR3: TGTGCCAGCAGCCGCCTAGGGGGTATGAACACTGAAGCTTTCTTT. The encoded protein is CASSRLGGMNTEAFF. The chain is built from TRBV7-3 and TRBJ1-1, with D maybe TRBD1 (6 bases). The CDR3 extends over 15 amino acids. Germline V CDR1 and CDR2: SGHTA, FQGTGA. The germline V and J ends were trimmed by 5 bases and 0 bases, with 13 bases remaining between them. The full variable domain, completed using reference TRBV7-3 and TRBJ1-1, is GAGVSQTPSNKVTEKGKYVELRCDPISGHTALYWYRQSLGQGPEFLIYFQGTGAADDSGLPNDRFFAVRPEGSVSTLKIQRTERGDSAVYLCASSRLGGMNTEAFFGQGTRLTVV.

This chain uses TRBV6-2 or TRBV6-3 with TRBJ2-1; 7 nucleotides line up with TRBD1. The CDR3 consists of 17 residues. Germline values: CDR1 MNHEY, CDR2 SVGEGT. The ends lost 6 bases at V and 8 bases at J; junction bases unmatched: 19. The CDR3 coding sequence is TGTGCCAGCAGGCCTCAAGGGATAGGGGGCGCTTCAGATGAGCAGTTCTTC. This sequence encodes CASRPQGIGGASDEQFF.

The chain recombines TRBV10-3 with TRBJ1-5, with D hard to call. Germline assignment: CDR1 ENHRY and CDR2 SYGVKD. The CDR3 has 14 amino acids. V dropped 3 bases and J dropped 5 bases, with 11 bases sitting between them. The CDR3 nucleotides are TGTGCCATCAGTGAATTCGGCGGGGATCAGCCCCAGCATTTT. This codes for CAISEFGGDQPQHF.